This TCR beta chain was documented in a study of T cell repertoires in cytomegalovirus infection. TCRdb reprocessed the reads with MiXCR, giving one entry per CDR3 protein. The sample shows 340,000 or so distinct CDR3 sequences, around a quarter of them seen only once. Germline values: CDR1 DFQATT, CDR2 SNEGSKA (reference sequence). This CDR3 is built from 14 residues. Trimming shortened V by 4 bases and J by 5 bases, and 17 bases separated the two germline ends. For this clonotype: Its specificity is unknown.

This chain uses TRBV20-1 with TRBJ2-5, with TRBD2 as a possible D gene (5 bases). Sequenced material: cultured PBMCs, taken from culture after CMV antigen stimulation. The clonotype originates from a human donor in good health (CMV status not recorded). Some clones in this sample may be carry-over from other donors' samples. The CDR3 sequence is CSATLGLAQETQYF. The CDR3 bases are TGCAGTGCTACACTAGGCCTAGCTCAGGAGACCCAGTACTTC.